This T cell receptor (beta chain) was sequenced during a study of OX40 agonist ivuxolimab in advanced cancers. Background on the study: Intravenous ivuxolimab was administered to patients every 2 weeks at 0.01 to 10 mg/kg. Partial responses were seen in three patients, one with hepatocellular carcinoma and two with cutaneous melanoma.

CDR3 length: 15 residues. Trimming removed 5 bases from V and 4 bases from J; junction bases left unmatched: 4. Germline CDR1 reads MNHEY; CDR2 reads SMNVEV (reference sequence). Sequencing used immunoSEQ multiplex PCR; TCRdb keeps in-frame clones, though not all of them. The sample carries 9,500 to 12,000 clones, 77% recorded once. Worth noting for this clone: Its antigen is still unknown.

Notes on the study in general: Low normalized clonal expansion also occurred in some nonresponding patients. Averaged across samples, CD8+ T cells carried more expanded clones than CD4+ did.

This sequence was found in an adult with an advanced solid tumor such as melanoma, head and neck, liver or kidney cancer. The rearrangement links TRBV27 to TRBJ2-3; 12 positions match TRBD2. The specimen was CD4+ or CD8+ T cells sorted from blood, collected in a trial of the OX40 agonist ivuxolimab. The CDR3 region is CASSQTSGGPDTQYF. DNA of the CDR3: TGTGCCAGCAGTCAAACTAGCGGGGGGCCAGATACGCAGTATTTT.